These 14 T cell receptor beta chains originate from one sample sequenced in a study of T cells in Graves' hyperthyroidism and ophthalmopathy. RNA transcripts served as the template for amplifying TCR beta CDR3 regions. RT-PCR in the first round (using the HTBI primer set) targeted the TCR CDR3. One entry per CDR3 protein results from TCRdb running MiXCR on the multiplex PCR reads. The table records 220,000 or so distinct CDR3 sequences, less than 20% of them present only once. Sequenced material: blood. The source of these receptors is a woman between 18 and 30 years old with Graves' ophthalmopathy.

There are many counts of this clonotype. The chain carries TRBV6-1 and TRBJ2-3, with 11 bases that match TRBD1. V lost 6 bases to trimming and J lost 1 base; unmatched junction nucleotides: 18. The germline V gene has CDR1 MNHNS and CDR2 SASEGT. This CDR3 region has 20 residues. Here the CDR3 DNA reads TGTGCCAGCAGGGAGGGACAGGGGGTTCTAAGAAGGGGTGGCACAGATACGCAGTATTTT. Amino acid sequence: CASREGQGVLRRGGTDTQYF.

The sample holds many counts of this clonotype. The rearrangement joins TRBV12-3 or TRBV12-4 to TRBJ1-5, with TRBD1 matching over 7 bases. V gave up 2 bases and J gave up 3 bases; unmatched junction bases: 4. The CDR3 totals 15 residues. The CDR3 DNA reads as TGTGCCAGCAGTTTAAAGGGGGCGAACAATCAGCCCCAGCATTTT. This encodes CASSLKGANNQPQHF.

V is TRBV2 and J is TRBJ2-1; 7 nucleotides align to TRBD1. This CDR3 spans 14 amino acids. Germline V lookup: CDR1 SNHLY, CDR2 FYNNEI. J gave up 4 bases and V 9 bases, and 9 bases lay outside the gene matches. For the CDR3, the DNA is TGTGCCAGTCGCGACAGGGTCTCGTACAATGAGCAGTTCTTC. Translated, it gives CASRDRVSYNEQFF.

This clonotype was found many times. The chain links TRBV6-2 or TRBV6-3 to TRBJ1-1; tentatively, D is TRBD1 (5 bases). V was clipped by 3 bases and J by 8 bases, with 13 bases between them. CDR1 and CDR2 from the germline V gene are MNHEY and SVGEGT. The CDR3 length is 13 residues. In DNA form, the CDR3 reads TGTGCCAGCAGTTATTCCGGGACGCAGGAAGCTTTCTTT. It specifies CASSYSGTQEAFF.

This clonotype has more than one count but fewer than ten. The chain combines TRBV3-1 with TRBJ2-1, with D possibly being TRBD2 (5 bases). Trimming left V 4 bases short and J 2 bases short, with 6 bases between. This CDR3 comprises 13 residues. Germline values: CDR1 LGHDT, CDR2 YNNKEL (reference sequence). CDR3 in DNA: TGTGCCAGCAGCCGGGGAGCCTACAATGAGCAGTTCTTC. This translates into CASSRGAYNEQFF.

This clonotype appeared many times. CDR3 DNA: TGCAGTGCTAGCGGGGGGGCCTGGATGAACACTGAAGCTTTCTTT. It yields the protein CSASGGAWMNTEAFF. The V and J genes are TRBV20-1 and TRBJ1-1; D is possibly TRBD1 (6 bases). The CDR3 contains 15 residues. Trimming removed 3 bases at V and 0 bases at J, with 14 bases between. CDR1 DFQATT and CDR2 SNEGSKA come from the germline V gene (reference sequence).

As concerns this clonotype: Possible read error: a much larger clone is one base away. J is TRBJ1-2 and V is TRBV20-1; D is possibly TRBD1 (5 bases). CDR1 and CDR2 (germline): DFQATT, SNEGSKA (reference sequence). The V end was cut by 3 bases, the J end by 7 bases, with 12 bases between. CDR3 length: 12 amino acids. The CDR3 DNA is TGCAGTGCTAGGGGGGGAGGAGGTGGCTACACCTTC. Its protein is CSARGGGGGYTF.

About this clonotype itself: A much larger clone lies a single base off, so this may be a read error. CDR3 DNA sequence: TGTGCCAGCAGTAATTGGGACAGGGGAGACTTATCGTACGAGCAGTACTTC. Protein product: CASSNWDRGDLSYEQYF. The chain has TRBV6-2 or TRBV6-3 and TRBJ2-7, with TRBD1 matching over 10 bases. The V gene end was trimmed by 5 bases and the J gene end by 4 bases; junction bases not matched to a gene: 14. Germline V CDR1 and CDR2: MNHEY, SVGEGT. The length of the CDR3 is 17 residues.

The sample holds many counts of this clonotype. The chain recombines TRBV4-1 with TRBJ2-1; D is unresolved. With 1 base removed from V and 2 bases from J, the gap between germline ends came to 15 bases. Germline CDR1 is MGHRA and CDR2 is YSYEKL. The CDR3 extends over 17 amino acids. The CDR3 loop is CASSQVDMGFTYNEQFF. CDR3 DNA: TGCGCCAGCAGCCAAGTAGATATGGGTTTTACCTACAATGAGCAGTTCTTC.

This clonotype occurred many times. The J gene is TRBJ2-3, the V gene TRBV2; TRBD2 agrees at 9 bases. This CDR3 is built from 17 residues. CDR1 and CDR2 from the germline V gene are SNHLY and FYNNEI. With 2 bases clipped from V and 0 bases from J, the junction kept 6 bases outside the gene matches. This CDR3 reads CASSERRLADSTDTQYF. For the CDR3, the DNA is TGTGCCAGCAGTGAAAGGAGACTAGCGGACAGCACAGATACGCAGTATTTT.

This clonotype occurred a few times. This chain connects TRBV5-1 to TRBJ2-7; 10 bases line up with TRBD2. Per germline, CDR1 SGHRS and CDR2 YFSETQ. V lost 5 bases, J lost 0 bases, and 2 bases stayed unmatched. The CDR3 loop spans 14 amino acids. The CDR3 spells CASRAGGNSYEQYF. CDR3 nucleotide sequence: TGCGCCAGCAGAGCGGGAGGGAACTCCTACGAGCAGTACTTC.

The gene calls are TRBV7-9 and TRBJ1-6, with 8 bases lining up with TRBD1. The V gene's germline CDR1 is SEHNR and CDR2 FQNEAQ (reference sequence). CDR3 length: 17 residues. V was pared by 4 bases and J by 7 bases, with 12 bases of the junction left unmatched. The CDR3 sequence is CASSYLDRGQVNSPLHF. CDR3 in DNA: TGTGCCAGCAGCTACCTAGACAGGGGACAAGTAAATTCACCCCTCCACTTT.

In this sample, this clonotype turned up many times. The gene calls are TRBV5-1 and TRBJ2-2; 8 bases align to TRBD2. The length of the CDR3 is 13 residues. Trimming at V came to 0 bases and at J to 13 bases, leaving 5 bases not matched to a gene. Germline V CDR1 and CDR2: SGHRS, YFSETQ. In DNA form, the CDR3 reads TGCGCCAGCAGCTTGGATAGCGGGACGGGGCTGTTTTTT. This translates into CASSLDSGTGLFF.

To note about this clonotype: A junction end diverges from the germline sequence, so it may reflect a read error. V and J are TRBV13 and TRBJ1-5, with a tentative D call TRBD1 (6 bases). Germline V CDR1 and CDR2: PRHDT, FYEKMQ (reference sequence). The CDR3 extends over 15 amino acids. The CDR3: CASSLDGQNNQPQHF. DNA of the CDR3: TGCGCCAGCAGCCTGGATGGACAGAACAATCAGCCCCAGCATTTT.